The present T cell receptor beta chain was sequenced within a study of cytomegalovirus exposure and HLA in healthy donors (dated by TCRdb to about 2017). About the investigation overall: According to an earlier analysis of around 600 of the donors, about 190 million T cells yielded approximately 120 million unique TCR beta sequences and roughly 280 Gb of sequence data. HLA typing covered class I and class II loci at four-digit resolution. All discovery cohort repertoires had been generated on a single sequencing platform. An earlier analysis of 587 of the donors used high-throughput TCR beta sequencing to judge whether each TCR beta V gene segment behaved as functional or pseudogenic. Genome-wide SNP genotypes for about three fifths of the roughly 670 donors were used in a later genetic analysis, which treated that subset as a discovery cohort. Roughly 300 gigabases of sequencing data and around 88 million unique TCR sequences made up an early release that covered fewer than 650 HLA-typed donors. The study was designed to test whether signatures of past pathogen exposure could be identified by cataloging public T cell receptors. In the later analysis, no new phenotypic data were used to find candidate immune exposures; instead, reliance was placed on TCR beta sequences and their occurrence across donors. Of the roughly 410 genotyped donors, 75% to 85% were placed in the genetic ancestry cluster associated with self-reported Caucasian donors. In a later analysis, previously published TCR beta repertoires from hundreds of donors were re-analyzed and high-resolution HLA genotyping was added so that TCR occurrence patterns could be studied. Besides the first cohort of roughly 700 subjects, a separate validation cohort made up of some 110 different subjects was used. Typing coverage varied by locus: about 620-640 donors for A, B, C, DRB1 and DQB1; roughly 500 for DQA1; nearly 610 for DPA1; about 450 for DPB1. Roughly 5 DR-DQ haplotypes were handled as single units for association and clustering because linkage in the cohort was strong. Among 398 genotyped donors of the cohort, an average of 235,054 unique TCR beta nucleotide sequences were sequenced per donor, roughly 18% of them non-productive. Using immunosequencing, the study profiled T cell repertoires from some 670 subjects and related those repertoires to cytomegalovirus serostatus. Donor age, sex, ethnicity and CMV serostatus were compiled together with the repertoire data. The study combined high-throughput TCR immunosequencing, statistical association of individual TCRs with disease status, and machine learning to predict cytomegalovirus infection status. What the authors observed across the whole study: A further reported finding was that TCR beta sequences accurately predicted the HLA-A and HLA-B alleles for most subjects in the first cohort. Correlated functional status among segregating V segments might reflect linkage disequilibrium, but an unknown experimental factor could not be ruled out. Several of the top co-occurrence clusters appeared to be linked to parvovirus B19, influenza, CMV and Epstein-Barr virus, according to a later analysis. Most TCR sequences were observed very rarely across donors, whereas some public TCRs were present in many individuals. In a later analysis, the rate of TCR association differed among HLA loci, with DRB1 alleles having the most associated TCRs and HLA-C alleles having the fewest. Sequencing depth was assumed to be roughly uniform across donors in the presence/absence analyses, though that assumption may not hold. In a later analysis, some 18,000 TCR beta sequences were associated with specific HLA alleles at a false discovery rate of 0.05. This cohort had only TCR beta chains sequenced, and the lack of alpha or paired-chain data limited which features could be detected. Some IMGT-functional V segments, including TRBV6-2 and TRBV6-3, could not be told apart with the 87-base-pair reads, so those segments were excluded. In vitro tests confirmed that a few of the cytomegalovirus-associated TCR beta chains recognize cytomegalovirus antigens. According to a later analysis, most CMV-associated TCR beta chains appeared to be HLA-restricted, and the HLA associations seemed to be driven largely by CMV exposure. Because HLA typing was missing for some donors at each locus, association tests included only the typed subset. Compared with equally common non-associated chains, HLA-associated TCR beta chains in a later analysis were more clonally expanded and had lower generation probabilities. Assigning TCR associations to individual alleles was difficult when HLA alleles, especially DR and DQ, strongly co-occurred. In an earlier analysis of about 600 of the donors, most TCR beta V segments appeared in productive rearrangements about 87% or about 30% of the time, broadly matching IMGT annotations. The sequencing pipeline was judged likely to have produced a cluster of highly shared sequence variants as a technical artifact. For the cohort, immune exposure information was limited to CMV serostatus. An association between a missense DCLRE1C variant and V-gene and J-gene trimming of TCR beta chains was found in a later genetic analysis and replicated in an independent cohort. The classifier was reported to diagnose cytomegalovirus status with high specificity and sensitivity in both the original and validation cohorts. In a later genetic analysis, fewer N-insertions in productive TCRs were reported among donors in an Asian-associated ancestry cluster than the approximately 710-donor mean. The study gave a list of some 150 TCR beta chains associated with cytomegalovirus. The authors suggested that the approach could potentially be extended to other disease states and immunological phenotypes. The earlier analysis of some 560 of the donors excluded roughly 17 rarely observed V segments, including chromosome 9 orphons, because counts were too low.

In total, around 600 healthy bone marrow donors made up the cohort. All cohort members were sampled while nominally healthy, although unrecorded immune exposures were likely present. The donor tested CMV seronegative and was one of the 352 seronegative cohort members. Each donor provided a peripheral blood sample, and peripheral blood mononuclear cells were used for TCR beta sequencing. Genomic DNA was extracted from the blood cell samples with the Qiagen DNeasy Blood Extraction Kit. Note on this clone: Which antigen it targets is not known. Base qualities are not at hand, and no much larger clone is one base apart. Additional DNA sequences in this sample encode the identical CDR3.

The CDR3 runs 13 amino acids, cysteine and phenylalanine included. Only the CDR3 part of the read is kept: 39 bases, read in frame from the first base. The junction shows trimming of 1 base on V and 0 bases on J, plus 5 bases between the germline ends. As encoded in the germline V gene, CDR1 is SGDLS while CDR2 is YYNGEE. Library prep was done by the immunoSEQ multiplex PCR assay. For the multiplex PCR, a mixture combining 60 forward primers for TCR Vbeta segments and 13 reverse primers for TCR Jbeta segments was used. The CDR3 region of rearranged TCR beta genes was amplified from genomic DNA by a multiplex PCR assay. The Illumina HiSeq System was used to sequence the amplified TCR beta libraries as 87-base-pair reads. Per the authors' processing: A later analysis counted about 76 million unique TCR beta chains across the 550 to 750 repertoires, and roughly 9.9 million of these chains were shared by at least two donors. To remove PCR and sequencing errors, raw reads were error-corrected and collapsed into unique sequences using a nearest-neighbor algorithm that merged closely related sequences. Alignment of CDR3 sequences to IMGT reference sequences was used to assign V, D and J gene segments. For a sequence to be retained, a match of at least six nucleotides was required to both a V gene segment and a J gene segment. A rearrangement was called productive if the CDR3 had no stop codons and remained in frame with V and J, and every other rearrangement was called non-productive. CDR3 was defined by IMGT convention, running from the second conserved V-encoded cysteine to the conserved J-encoded phenylalanine. The earlier analysis of 587 of the donors excluded sequences that lacked an unambiguous match to a single V gene segment. An earlier analysis of 500 to 600 of the donors classified V segments as functional when productive rearrangements were above 56.7% and as segregating when the standard deviation between donors was above 5%. A statistical classification framework was built for diagnosing cytomegalovirus status from the catalog of TCR beta chain sequences. A later analysis assigned V and J genes by comparing TCR nucleotide sequences with IMGT/GENE-DB human TR gene sequences. A later analysis assigned CDR3 sequences and most-parsimonious VDJ recombination scenarios with the TCRdist pipeline. In a later analysis, every TCR beta chain was defined by the combination of its CDR3 amino acid sequence and its V-gene family, and reads without a unique V-gene family were dropped. As a way to deal with suspected cross-contamination and a sequencing artifact, a later analysis dropped nearly 600 nucleotide sequences that were highly shared and had low generation probability. A later analysis calculated a clonal expansion index for each public chain from normalized within-repertoire ranks of inferred template counts. A later analysis computed generation probabilities with a VDJ recombination model fitted to out-of-frame rearrangements, and checked the results against IGoR. In a later analysis, hypergeometric tests were used to score TCR-TCR, TCR-HLA and TCR-CMV co-occurrence, with a repertoire-size bias correction applied to TCR pairs. A later analysis estimated false discovery rates by permuting HLA or CMV assignments 20 times. In a later analysis, co-occurring TCRs were grouped with DBSCAN, and TCRdist sequence similarity was added when clustering was performed within HLA-allele-positive subsets. Co-occurrence clustering excluded repertoires with fewer than 30,000 or more than 120,000 public chains, plus five with anomalous nucleotide sharing. Imported from immuneACCESS, the table was reduced by TCRdb to in-frame sequences with V and J called. These copies leave out some clones; in studies compared against another copy, an unresolved V gene accounts for under half, and the cause of the remainder is not known. That table furnishes V, J and clone size, whereas the DNA furnished D and trimming. Present in this sample are about 73,000 clones, 65% to 85% of which were seen just once. The ten largest make up 12% of the sample.

Sequenced input: PBMCs. The TCR comes from a man aged 65 to 85 in good health and CMV-seronegative. The rearrangement combines TRBV9 with TRBJ2-7; the D gene assignment is ambiguous. The DNA is as follows: TGTGCCAGCAGCGTAACACCCTCCTACGAGCAGTACTTC. Its translation reads: CASSVTPSYEQYF.